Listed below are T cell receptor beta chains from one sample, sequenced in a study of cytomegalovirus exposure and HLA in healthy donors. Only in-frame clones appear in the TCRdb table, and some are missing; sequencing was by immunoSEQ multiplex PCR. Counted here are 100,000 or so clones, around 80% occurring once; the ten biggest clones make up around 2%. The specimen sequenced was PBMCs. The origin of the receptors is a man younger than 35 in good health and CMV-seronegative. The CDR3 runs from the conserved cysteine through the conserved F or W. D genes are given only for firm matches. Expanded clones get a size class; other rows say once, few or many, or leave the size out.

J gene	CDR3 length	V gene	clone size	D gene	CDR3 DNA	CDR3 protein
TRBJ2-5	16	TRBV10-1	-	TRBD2	TGCGCCAGCAGTGAGTCGACCTTAAGCGGGGAAGAGACCCAGTACTTC	CASSESTLSGEETQYF
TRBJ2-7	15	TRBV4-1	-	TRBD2	TGCGCCAGCAGCCAAGATCTAGCGGGGGGGCGTGAGCAGTACTTC	CASSQDLAGGREQYF
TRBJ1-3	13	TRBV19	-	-	TGTGCCAGTAGTAGCTACTCTGGAAACACCATATATTTT	CASSSYSGNTIYF
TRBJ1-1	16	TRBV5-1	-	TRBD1	TGCGCCAGCAGCTTGGCCCGGACAGGGCCGAACACTGAAGCTTTCTTT	CASSLARTGPNTEAFF
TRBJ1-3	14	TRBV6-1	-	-	TGTGCCAGCAGTGACACCAACTTACCAAACACCATATATTTT	CASSDTNLPNTIYF
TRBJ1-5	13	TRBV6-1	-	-	TGTGCCAGCAGGAGACTGAACAATCAGCCCCAGCATTTT	CASRRLNNQPQHF
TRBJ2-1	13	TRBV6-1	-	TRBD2	TGTGCCAGCAGGGGGGGGGATTCAGATGAGCAGTTCTTC	CASRGGDSDEQFF
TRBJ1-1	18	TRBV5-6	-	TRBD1	TGTGCCAGCAGCTTAGAATTTGGTAAGACAGGGCAGAACACTGAAGCTTTCTTT	CASSLEFGKTGQNTEAFF
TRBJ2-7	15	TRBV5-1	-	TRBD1	TGCGCCAGCAGCTTGGAAGGGGACAGCCCCTACGAGCAGTACTTC	CASSLEGDSPYEQYF
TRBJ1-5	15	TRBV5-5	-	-	TGTGCCAGCAGCTTGGCGGGGGTGGGCAATCAGCCCCAGCATTTT	CASSLAGVGNQPQHF
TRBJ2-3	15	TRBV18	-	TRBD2	TGTGCCAGCTCACCACCGACTAGCGGCTGGGATACGCAGTATTTT	CASSPPTSGWDTQYF
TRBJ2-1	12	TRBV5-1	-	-	TGCGCCAGCAGAGTACAAGCGGAAGAGCAGTTCTTC	CASRVQAEEQFF
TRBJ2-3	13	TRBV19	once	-	TGTGCCAGTAGTATAGCGGGCACAGATACGCAGTATTTT	CASSIAGTDTQYF
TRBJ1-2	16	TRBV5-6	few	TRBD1	TGTGCCAGCAGCTTGAAGGGGGCTGGGGGTAACTATGGCTACACCTTC	CASSLKGAGGNYGYTF
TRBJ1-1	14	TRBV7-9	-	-	TGTGCCAGCAGCTTAGAACTTCTCGAACGCTCAGCTTTCTTT	CASSLELLERSAFF
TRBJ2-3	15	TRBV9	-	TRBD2	TGTGCCAGCAGCGTAACTCCTAGCGGACCAGATACGCAGTATTTT	CASSVTPSGPDTQYF
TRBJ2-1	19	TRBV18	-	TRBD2	TGTGCCAGCTCACTCAGGACTAGCGGGGGGGGGAGCTCCTACAATGAGCAGTTCTTC	CASSLRTSGGGSSYNEQFF
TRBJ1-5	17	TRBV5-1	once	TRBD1	TGCGCCAGCAGCTCCGGGGCAGGGGGTGATAGCAATCAGCCCCAGCATTTT	CASSSGAGGDSNQPQHF
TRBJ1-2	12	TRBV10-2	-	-	TGCGCCAGCAGTGGCCAGGGTTATGGCTACACCTTC	CASSGQGYGYTF
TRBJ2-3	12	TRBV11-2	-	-	TGTGCCAGCTCCCGGGAAGGGGATACGCAGTATTTT	CASSREGDTQYF
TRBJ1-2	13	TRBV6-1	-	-	TGTGCCAGCAGTGAGGACCAGGGTTATGGCTACACCTTC	CASSEDQGYGYTF
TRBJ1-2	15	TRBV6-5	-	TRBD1	TGTGCCAGCAGAACCGGGGACAGCTCCCCGGATGGCTACACCTTC	CASRTGDSSPDGYTF
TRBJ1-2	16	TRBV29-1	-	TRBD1	TGCAGCGTTGATCTCGGACAGGGCCCTTCTAACTATGGCTACACCTTC	CSVDLGQGPSNYGYTF
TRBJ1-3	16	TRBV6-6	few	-	TGTGCCAGCAATAGGATTCAGGCTTCCTCTGGAAACACCATATATTTT	CASNRIQASSGNTIYF
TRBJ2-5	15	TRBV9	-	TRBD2	TGTGCCAGCAGCACGGGACTAGCGAGCGGTGAGACCCAGTACTTC	CASSTGLASGETQYF
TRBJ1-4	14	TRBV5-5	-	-	TGTGCCAGCAGCCAGGGATGGGCTAATGAAAAACTGTTTTTT	CASSQGWANEKLFF
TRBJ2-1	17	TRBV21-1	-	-	TGTGCCAGCAGCAAAACCCCTTGGCGGGGGGGTTACAATGAGCAGTTCTTC	CASSKTPWRGGYNEQFF
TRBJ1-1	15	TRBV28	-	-	TGTGCCAGCAGCAGATACAGGGTCATGAACACTGAAGCTTTCTTT	CASSRYRVMNTEAFF
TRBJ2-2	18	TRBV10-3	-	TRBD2	TGTGCCATCAGCCCCCTGGGTAGCGGGCGGATGATCACCGGGGAGCTGTTTTTT	CAISPLGSGRMITGELFF
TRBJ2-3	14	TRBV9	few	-	TGTGCCAGCAGCGTAGATATTAGCACAGATACGCAGTATTTT	CASSVDISTDTQYF
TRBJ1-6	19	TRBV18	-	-	TGTGCCAGCTCACTTTTCCTCTCGGATCCTAGGTCCTATAATTCACCCCTCCACTTT	CASSLFLSDPRSYNSPLHF
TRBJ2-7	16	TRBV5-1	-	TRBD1	TGCGCCAGCAGTTTTACAGGGGGCGATTCATCCTACGAGCAGTACTTC	CASSFTGGDSSYEQYF
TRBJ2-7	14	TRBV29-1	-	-	TGCAGCGCGACGAGGCAGGGGCCACCCTACGAGCAGTACTTC	CSATRQGPPYEQYF
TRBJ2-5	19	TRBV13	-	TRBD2	TGTGCCAGCAGCTTAACTTTGGGACTAGCGGGGGCCACAAGAGAGACCCAGTACTTC	CASSLTLGLAGATRETQYF
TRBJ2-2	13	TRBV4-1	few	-	TGCGCCAGCAGCCTAACTAGTTCCGGGGAGCTGTTTTTT	CASSLTSSGELFF
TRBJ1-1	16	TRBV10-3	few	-	TGTGCCATCACTAACGCGAACCGGGAAATGAACACTGAAGCTTTCTTT	CAITNANREMNTEAFF
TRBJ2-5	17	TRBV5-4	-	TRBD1	TGTGCCAGCAGCTTCACCGGACGACAGGGGGGTGGCGAGACCCAGTACTTC	CASSFTGRQGGGETQYF
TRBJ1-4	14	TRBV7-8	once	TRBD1	TGTGCCAGCAGCCAGGACAGGGGGCGCGAAAAACTGTTTTTT	CASSQDRGREKLFF
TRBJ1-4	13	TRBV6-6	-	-	TGTGCCAGCAGTTTGTACAGCTCTGAAAAACTGTTTTTT	CASSLYSSEKLFF
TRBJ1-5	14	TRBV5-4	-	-	TGTGCCAGCAGCTTTGGCGGTAGCAATCAGCCCCAGCATTTT	CASSFGGSNQPQHF
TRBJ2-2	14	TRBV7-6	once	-	TGTGCCAGCCGCAGGGGGGCCGGGGCCGGGGAGCTGTTTTTT	CASRRGAGAGELFF
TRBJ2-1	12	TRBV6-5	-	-	TGTGCCAGCAGCAACAGGGTGGATGAGCAGTTCTTC	CASSNRVDEQFF
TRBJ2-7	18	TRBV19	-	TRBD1	TGTGCCAGTAGTTCGAATAGGGACAGACAGGGGGTATCCTACGAGCAGTACTTC	CASSSNRDRQGVSYEQYF
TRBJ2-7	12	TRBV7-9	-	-	TGTGCCAGCAGCTCCCAGGGGTACGAGCAGTACTTC	CASSSQGYEQYF
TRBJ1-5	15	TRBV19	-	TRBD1	TGTGCCAGTAGTATATCGGGACAGAAGAATCAGCCCCAGCATTTT	CASSISGQKNQPQHF
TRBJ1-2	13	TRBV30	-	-	TGTGCCTCCCTCGGTCGGGAGCACTATGGCTACACCTTC	CASLGREHYGYTF
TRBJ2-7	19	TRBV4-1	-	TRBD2	TGCGCCAGCAGCCACCTCTCACGGACTAGCGGGCCCCCCGCCTACGAGCAGTACTTC	CASSHLSRTSGPPAYEQYF
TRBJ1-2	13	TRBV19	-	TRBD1	TGTGCCAGTAGTGTGGACAGGGGATATGGCTACACCTTC	CASSVDRGYGYTF
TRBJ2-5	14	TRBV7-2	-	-	TGTGCCAGCAGCCGAAATGGAGGGGCCGGACCCCAGTACTTC	CASSRNGGAGPQYF
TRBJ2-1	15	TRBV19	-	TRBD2	TGTGCCAGTAATCAGCGGGGGGGCCTCTACAATGAGCAGTTCTTC	CASNQRGGLYNEQFF